These 19 T cell receptor beta chains were sequenced from one sample in a study of cytomegalovirus exposure and HLA in healthy donors. The PCR ran on 60 Vbeta and 13 Jbeta primers. Sequencing was performed with immunoSEQ multiplex PCR; in TCRdb, only in-frame clones are kept and a portion is missing. The sample holds roughly 110,000 clones; about 81% are singletons and the top ten take under 3.5%. The sequenced sample consisted of PBMCs. These receptors all come from a man aged 30 to 45 in good health and CMV-seropositive.

This clone was observed a few times. The chain employs TRBV11-2 and TRBJ2-5, with 13 bases lining up with TRBD2. In germline, CDR1 is SGHAT, CDR2 FQNNGV. Trimming removed 2 bases from V and 4 bases from J; junction bases left unmatched: 4. CDR3 length: 16 amino acids. CDR3 DNA: TGTGCCAGCAGCTTAACTAGCGGGGGGGTAGCAGAGACCCAGTACTTC. Its protein is CASSLTSGGVAETQYF.

The J gene is TRBJ2-5, the V gene TRBV5-1; TRBD1 agrees at 7 bases. CDR1 is SGHRS, CDR2 YFSETQ, per germline. Germline trimming cut 7 bases from V and 2 bases from J; bases unmatched to any gene: 5. This CDR3 has 13 amino acids. CDR3 residues: CASRQGRQETQYF. The CDR3 DNA follows: TGCGCCAGCCGACAGGGAAGGCAAGAGACCCAGTACTTC.

The gene calls are TRBV18 and TRBJ1-1; maybe TRBD1 (5 bases). Germline values: CDR1 KGHSH, CDR2 LQKENI. Trimming removed 2 bases at V and 4 bases at J, with 11 bases between. This CDR3 spans 14 amino acids. The CDR3 loop reads CASSPNGAGTEAFF. The CDR3 DNA reads TGTGCCAGCTCACCAAATGGGGCCGGCACTGAAGCTTTCTTT. Complete variable domain (other parts from reference TRBV18 and TRBJ1-1): NAGVMQNPRHLVRRRGQEARLRCSPMKGHSHVYWYRQLPEEGLKFMVYLQKENIIDESGMPKERFSAEFPKEGPSILRIQQVVRGDSAAYFCASSPNGAGTEAFFGQGTRLTVV.

V and J are TRBV19 and TRBJ1-5; D gene unclear. V was shortened by 4 bases and J by 4 bases, with 8 bases between the two germline ends. The CDR3 consists of 13 residues. Germline V CDR1 and CDR2: LNHDA, SQIVND (reference sequence). CDR3 in amino acids: CASSTVPNQPQHF. Written as DNA, the CDR3 is TGTGCCAGTAGTACGGTTCCTAATCAGCCCCAGCATTTT. The variable domain in full, completed from reference TRBV19 and TRBJ1-5, reads DGGITQSPKYLFRKEGQNVTLSCEQNLNHDAMYWYRQDPGQGLRLIYYSQIVNDFQKGDIAEGYSVSREKKESFPLTVTSAQKNPTAFYLCASSTVPNQPQHFGDGTRLSIL.

The genes are TRBV2 and TRBJ1-3; TRBD1 agrees at 7 bases. Unmatched junction bases numbered 4, after V lost 6 bases and J lost 2 bases. CDR3 length: 14 amino acids. Germline V lookup: CDR1 SNHLY, CDR2 FYNNEI. CDR3 DNA sequence: TGTGCCAGCAGAGACAGGGTGGCTGGAAACACCATATATTTT. Translating gives CASRDRVAGNTIYF.

The chain's CDR3 is CASSYIGQWETQYF. CDR3 DNA: TGTGCCAGCAGTTATATCGGACAGTGGGAGACCCAGTACTTC. This rearrangement joins TRBV6-5 to TRBJ2-5, with D perhaps TRBD1 (6 bases). V was cut by 3 bases and J by 5 bases, with 13 bases left in between. Germline V gene lookup returns CDR1 MNHEY and CDR2 SVGAGI. This CDR3 region has 14 residues.

This clone was seen just once. V gene TRBV6-1 combines with J gene TRBJ1-1, with 7 bases matching TRBD1. The CDR3 is 14 amino acids. Germline trimming cut 3 bases from V and 7 bases from J; bases unmatched to any gene: 8. Germline CDR1 MNHNS, CDR2 SASEGT. The CDR3 sequence: CASSEPLDRFEAFF. CDR3 DNA sequence: TGTGCCAGCAGTGAGCCTTTGGACAGGTTTGAAGCTTTCTTT.

The chain couples TRBV7-8 to TRBJ1-5, with 7 positions matching TRBD1. Germline V lookup: CDR1 SGHVS, CDR2 FQNEAQ. V trimming: 2 bases; J trimming: 6 bases; junction bases outside the gene matches: 4. CDR3 length: 14 residues. In DNA form, the CDR3 reads TGTGCCAGCAGCTTAACAGGGGAGGCTCAGCCCCAGCATTTT. This sequence encodes CASSLTGEAQPQHF.

The gene calls are TRBV2 and TRBJ1-3; no definite D call. In germline, CDR1 is SNHLY, CDR2 FYNNEI. This CDR3 is built from 17 residues. V lost 1 base, J lost 0 bases, and 13 bases lay in between. The CDR3 nucleotides are TGTGCCAGCAGTGAAGGCCTCGTCCGGGACTCTGGAAACACCATATATTTT. The encoded protein is CASSEGLVRDSGNTIYF. Complete variable domain (other parts from reference TRBV2 and TRBJ1-3): EPEVTQTPSHQVTQMGQEVILRCVPISNHLYFYWYRQILGQKVEFLVSFYNNEISEKSEIFDDQFSVERPDGSNFTLKIRSTKLEDSAMYFCASSEGLVRDSGNTIYFGEGSWLTVV.

This chain uses TRBV9 with TRBJ1-1; 12 nucleotides agree with TRBD1. From germline, CDR1 is SGDLS and CDR2 YYNGEE. This CDR3 has 15 residues. The trim removed 0 bases at V and 10 bases at J, leaving 7 bases unmatched. This chain's CDR3 is CASSVGGQGAGGAFF. DNA for the CDR3: TGTGCCAGCAGCGTAGGGGGACAGGGGGCTGGAGGAGCTTTCTTT.

The J gene is TRBJ2-7, the V gene TRBV5-6; no firm D call. The V and J ends lost 2 bases and 2 bases respectively, with 8 bases between them. CDR3 length: 13 amino acids. Germline assignment: CDR1 SGHDT and CDR2 YYEEEE. CDR3 nucleotides: TGTGCCAGCAGCTTACGAGGAACCTACGAGCAGTACTTC. Protein: CASSLRGTYEQYF.

This clone was recorded only once. The chain carries TRBV11-2 and TRBJ2-7; D is ambiguous. The CDR3 loop spans 13 amino acids. The germline CDR1 and CDR2 sequences are SGHAT and FQNNGV. V was shortened by 3 bases and J by 9 bases, with 15 bases between the two germline ends. The CDR3 sequence is CASSFSGPGGQYF. The CDR3 bases are TGTGCCAGCAGCTTTAGTGGCCCCGGCGGGCAGTACTTC.

As concerns this clone: One end of the junction fails to match germline, which may point to a read error. This same CDR3 is encoded by further DNA sequences in the sample. The chain links TRBV25-1 to TRBJ1-6; D is undetermined. CDR3 length: 16 residues. Germline V gene sequence: CDR1 MGHDK, CDR2 SYGVNS. The CDR3 protein is CASSESVSTANSPLHF. The DNA for the CDR3 is TGTGCCAGTAGTGAATCCGTCAGTACAGCTAATTCACCCCTCCACTTT. Full variable domain (remainder filled in from reference TRBV25-1 and TRBJ1-6): EADIYQTPRYLVIGTGKKITLECSQTMGHDKMYWYQQDPGMELHLIHYSYGVNSTEKGDLSSESTVSRIRTEHFPLTLESARPSHTSQYLCASSESVSTANSPLHFGNGTRLTVT.

The chain employs TRBV6-4 and TRBJ2-3, with TRBD2 as a possible D gene (5 bases). V lost 4 bases to trimming and J lost 7 bases, with 18 bases between them. This CDR3 contains 15 residues. Germline V gene lookup returns CDR1 MRHNA and CDR2 SNTAGT. CDR3 sequence: CASSAAGVRANTQYF. CDR3 in DNA: TGTGCCAGCAGTGCGGCGGGCGTAAGGGCCAATACGCAGTATTTT.

This clone was observed a single time. The DNA of the CDR3 is TGTGCCAGCAGTGAATCCGCCGAGGGCGACTATGGCTACACCTTC. This encodes CASSESAEGDYGYTF. V is TRBV2 and J is TRBJ1-2; D is ambiguous. Trimming shortened V by 2 bases and J by 3 bases, and 13 bases separated the two germline ends. This CDR3 has 15 residues. The germline gives CDR1 SNHLY, CDR2 FYNNEI.

This clone came up a few times. The chain couples TRBV5-8 to TRBJ1-5, with a weak D call TRBD1 (6 bases). The germline gives CDR1 SGHTS, CDR2 YDEGEE. The V end was cut by 0 bases, the J end by 0 bases, with 7 bases between. The CDR3 length is 15 residues. The CDR3 nucleotides are TGTGCCAGCAGCTTGGCAGGGGATAGCAATCAGCCCCAGCATTTT. It encodes CASSLAGDSNQPQHF.

Within the sample, this clone is medium-sized. The J gene is TRBJ2-6, the V gene TRBV5-4; 9 nucleotides line up with TRBD1. Germline lookup yields CDR1 SGHNT and CDR2 YYREEE (reference sequence). The CDR3 is made up of 17 amino acids. V lost 9 bases and J lost 0; bases outside the gene matches: 10. The CDR3 nucleotides read TGTGCCACTGATCCGGGACAGGGAGCCTCTGGGGCCAACGTCCTGACTTTC. This translates into CATDPGQGASGANVLTF.

The genes are TRBV6-1 and TRBJ1-3, with D tentatively TRBD1 (6 bases). This CDR3 is built from 13 residues. Germline CDR1 and CDR2: MNHNS and SASEGT. The ends were cut back, 7 bases at V and 4 bases at J, with 11 bases in the middle. The CDR3, as DNA: TGTGCCAGCATCAGGGGTGACGGAAACACCATATATTTT. Protein product: CASIRGDGNTIYF.

CDR3 protein: CALYGQRYEQYF. Here the CDR3 DNA reads TGTGCCCTGTACGGACAGCGCTACGAGCAGTACTTC. The J gene is TRBJ2-7, the V gene TRBV30; a weak D match, TRBD1 (6 bases). The CDR3 has 12 residues. The germline gives CDR1 GTSNPN, CDR2 SVGIG (reference sequence). V lost 8 bases to trimming and J lost 3 bases, with 14 bases between them.